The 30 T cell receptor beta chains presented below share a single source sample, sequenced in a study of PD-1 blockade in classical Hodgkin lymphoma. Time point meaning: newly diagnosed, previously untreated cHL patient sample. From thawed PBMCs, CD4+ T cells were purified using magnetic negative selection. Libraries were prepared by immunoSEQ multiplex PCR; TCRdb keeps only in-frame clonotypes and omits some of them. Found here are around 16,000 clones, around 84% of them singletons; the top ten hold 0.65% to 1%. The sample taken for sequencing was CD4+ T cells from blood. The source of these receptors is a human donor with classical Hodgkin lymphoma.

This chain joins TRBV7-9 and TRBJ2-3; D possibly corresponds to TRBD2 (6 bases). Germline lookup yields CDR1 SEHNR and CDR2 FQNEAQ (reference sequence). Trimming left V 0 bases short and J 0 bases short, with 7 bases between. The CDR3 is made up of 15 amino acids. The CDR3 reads CASSLAGLSTDTQYF. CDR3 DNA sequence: TGTGCCAGCAGCTTAGCGGGACTTAGCACAGATACGCAGTATTTT.

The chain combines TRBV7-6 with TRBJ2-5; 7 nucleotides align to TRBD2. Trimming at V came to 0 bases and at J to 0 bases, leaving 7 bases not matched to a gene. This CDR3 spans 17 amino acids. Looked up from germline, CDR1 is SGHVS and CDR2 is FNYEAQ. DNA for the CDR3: TGTGCCAGCAGCTTAGCTATTGTAGCGGGTTACCAAGAGACCCAGTACTTC. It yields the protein CASSLAIVAGYQETQYF.

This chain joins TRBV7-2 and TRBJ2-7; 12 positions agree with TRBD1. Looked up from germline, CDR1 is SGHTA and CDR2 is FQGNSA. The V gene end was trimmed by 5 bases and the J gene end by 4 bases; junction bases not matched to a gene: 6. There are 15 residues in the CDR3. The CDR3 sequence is CASSGRDRGRYEQYF. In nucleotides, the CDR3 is TGTGCCAGCAGCGGACGGGACAGGGGGCGATACGAGCAGTACTTC.

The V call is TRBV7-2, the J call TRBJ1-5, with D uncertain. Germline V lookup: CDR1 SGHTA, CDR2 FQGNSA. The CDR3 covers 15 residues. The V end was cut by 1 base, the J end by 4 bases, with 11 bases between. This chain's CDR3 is CASSLVGSGNQPQHF. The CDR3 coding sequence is TGTGCCAGCAGCTTAGTCGGAAGCGGAAATCAGCCCCAGCATTTT.

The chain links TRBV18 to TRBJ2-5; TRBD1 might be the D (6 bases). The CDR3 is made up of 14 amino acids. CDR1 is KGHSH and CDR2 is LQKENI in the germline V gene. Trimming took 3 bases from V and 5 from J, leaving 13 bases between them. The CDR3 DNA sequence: TGTGCCAGCTCACCCTCGCAGGGGCGGGAGACCCAGTACTTC. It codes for CASSPSQGRETQYF.

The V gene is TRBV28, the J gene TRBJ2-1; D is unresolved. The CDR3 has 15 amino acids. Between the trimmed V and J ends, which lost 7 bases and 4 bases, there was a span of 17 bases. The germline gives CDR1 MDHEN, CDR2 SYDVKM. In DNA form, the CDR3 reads TGTGCCAGCACTAATGGGCTAGATACATACAATGAGCAGTTCTTC. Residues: CASTNGLDTYNEQFF.

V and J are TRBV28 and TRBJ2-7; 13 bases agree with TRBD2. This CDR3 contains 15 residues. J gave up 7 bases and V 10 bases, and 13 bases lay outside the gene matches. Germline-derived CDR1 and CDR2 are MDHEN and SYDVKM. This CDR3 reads CATGLAGVASSEQYF. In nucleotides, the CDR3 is TGTGCCACTGGACTAGCGGGAGTGGCCTCTTCTGAGCAGTACTTC.

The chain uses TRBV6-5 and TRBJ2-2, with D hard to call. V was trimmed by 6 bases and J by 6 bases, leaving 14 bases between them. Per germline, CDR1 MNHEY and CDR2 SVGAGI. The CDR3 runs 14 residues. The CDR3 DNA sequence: TGTGCCAGCAGCCGAACAGTTAACGCCGGGGAGCTGTTTTTT. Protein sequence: CASSRTVNAGELFF.

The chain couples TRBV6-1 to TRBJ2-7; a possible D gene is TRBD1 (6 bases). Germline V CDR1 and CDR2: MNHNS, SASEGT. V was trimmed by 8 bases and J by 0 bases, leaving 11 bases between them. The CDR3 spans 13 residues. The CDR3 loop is CASGQPPSYEQYF. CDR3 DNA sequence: TGTGCCAGCGGACAGCCACCCTCCTACGAGCAGTACTTC.

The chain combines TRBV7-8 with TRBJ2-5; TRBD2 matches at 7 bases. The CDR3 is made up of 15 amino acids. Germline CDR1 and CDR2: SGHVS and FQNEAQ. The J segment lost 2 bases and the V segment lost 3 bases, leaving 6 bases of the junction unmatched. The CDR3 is CASSLDLADQETQYF. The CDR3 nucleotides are TGTGCCAGCAGCTTGGACCTAGCGGATCAAGAGACCCAGTACTTC.

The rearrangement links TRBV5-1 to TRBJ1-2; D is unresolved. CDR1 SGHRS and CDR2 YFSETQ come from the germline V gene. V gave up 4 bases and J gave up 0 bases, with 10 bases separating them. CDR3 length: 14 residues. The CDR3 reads CASSPREANYGYTF. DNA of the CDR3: TGCGCCAGCAGCCCTCGAGAAGCTAACTATGGCTACACCTTC.

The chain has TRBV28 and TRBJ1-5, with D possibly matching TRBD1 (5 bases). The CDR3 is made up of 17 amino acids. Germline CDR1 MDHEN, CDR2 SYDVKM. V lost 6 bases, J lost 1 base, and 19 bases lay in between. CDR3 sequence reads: CASSTTPGSNSNQPQHF. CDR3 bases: TGTGCCAGCAGCACAACCCCAGGGTCAAACAGCAATCAGCCCCAGCATTTT.

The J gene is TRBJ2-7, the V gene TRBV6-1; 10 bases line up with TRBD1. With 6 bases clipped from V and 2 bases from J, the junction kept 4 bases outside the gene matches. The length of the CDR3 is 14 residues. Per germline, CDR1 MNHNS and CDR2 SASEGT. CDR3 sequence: CASRRDRGAYEQYF. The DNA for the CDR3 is TGTGCCAGCAGGCGGGACAGGGGCGCCTACGAGCAGTACTTC.

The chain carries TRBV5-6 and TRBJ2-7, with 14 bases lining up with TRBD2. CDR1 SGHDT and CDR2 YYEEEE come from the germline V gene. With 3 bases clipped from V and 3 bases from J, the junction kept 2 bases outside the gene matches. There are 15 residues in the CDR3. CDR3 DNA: TGTGCCAGCAGCTACGGGACTAGCGGGAGCTACGAGCAGTACTTC. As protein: CASSYGTSGSYEQYF.

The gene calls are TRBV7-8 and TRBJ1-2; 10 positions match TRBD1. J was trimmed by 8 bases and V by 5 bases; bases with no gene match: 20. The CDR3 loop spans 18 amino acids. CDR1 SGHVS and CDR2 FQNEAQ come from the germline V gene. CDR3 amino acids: CASSAGMQGQGRTGGYTF. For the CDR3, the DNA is TGTGCCAGCAGCGCGGGGATGCAGGGACAGGGGCGGACGGGGGGCTACACCTTC.

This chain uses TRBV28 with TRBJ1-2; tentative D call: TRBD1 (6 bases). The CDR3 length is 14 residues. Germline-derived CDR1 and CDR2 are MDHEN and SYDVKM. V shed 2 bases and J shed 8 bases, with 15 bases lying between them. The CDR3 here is CASSLRTGRGGYTF. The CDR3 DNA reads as TGTGCCAGCAGTTTACGAACAGGGAGGGGAGGCTACACCTTC.

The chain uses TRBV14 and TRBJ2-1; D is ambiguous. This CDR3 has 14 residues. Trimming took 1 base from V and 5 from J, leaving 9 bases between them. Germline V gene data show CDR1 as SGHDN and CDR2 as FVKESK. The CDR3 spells CASSQARRNNEQFF. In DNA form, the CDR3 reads TGTGCCAGCAGCCAAGCCAGAAGAAACAATGAGCAGTTCTTC.

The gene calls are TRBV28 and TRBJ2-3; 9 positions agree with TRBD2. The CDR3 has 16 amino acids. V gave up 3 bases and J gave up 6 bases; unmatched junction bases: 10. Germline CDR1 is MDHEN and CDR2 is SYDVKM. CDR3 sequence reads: CASSLIGSGRADTQYF. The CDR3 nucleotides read TGTGCCAGCAGTTTGATCGGTAGCGGGAGAGCCGATACGCAGTATTTT.

The CDR3 DNA reads as TGTGCCTGGAGTCCCGTGGGACAGGGGGGCTACGAGCAGTACTTC. Its translation: CAWSPVGQGGYEQYF. V and J are TRBV30 and TRBJ2-5; 11 bases are a match to TRBD1. TRBJ2-7 explains the end of the DNA better; the J call may be wrong. In germline, CDR1 is GTSNPN, CDR2 SVGIG (reference sequence). The CDR3 sequence is 15 residues long.

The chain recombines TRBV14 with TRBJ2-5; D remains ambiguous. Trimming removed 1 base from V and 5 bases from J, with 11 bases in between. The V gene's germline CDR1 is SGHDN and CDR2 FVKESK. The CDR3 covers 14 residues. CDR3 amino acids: CASSQAGRLETQYF. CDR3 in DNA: TGTGCCAGCAGCCAAGCGGGTAGACTGGAGACCCAGTACTTC.

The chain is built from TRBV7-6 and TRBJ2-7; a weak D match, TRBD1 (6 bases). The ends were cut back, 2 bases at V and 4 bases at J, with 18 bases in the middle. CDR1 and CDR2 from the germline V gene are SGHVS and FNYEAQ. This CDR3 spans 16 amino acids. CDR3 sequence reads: CASSLSIVTGFYEQYF. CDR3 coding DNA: TGTGCCAGCAGCTTAAGCATCGTGACAGGATTTTACGAGCAGTACTTC.

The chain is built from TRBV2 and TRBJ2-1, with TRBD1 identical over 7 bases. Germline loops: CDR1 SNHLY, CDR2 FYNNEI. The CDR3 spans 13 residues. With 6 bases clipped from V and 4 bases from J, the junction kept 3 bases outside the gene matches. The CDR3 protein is CASRGDSYNEQFF. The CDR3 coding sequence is TGTGCCAGCAGGGGGGACAGTTACAATGAGCAGTTCTTC.

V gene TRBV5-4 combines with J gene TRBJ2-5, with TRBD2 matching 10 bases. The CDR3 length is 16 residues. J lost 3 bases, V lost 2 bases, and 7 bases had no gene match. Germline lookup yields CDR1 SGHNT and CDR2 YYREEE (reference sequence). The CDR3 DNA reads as TGTGCCAGCAGCTTATCTAGCGGGAGAAGGGAAGAGACCCAGTACTTC. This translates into CASSLSSGRREETQYF. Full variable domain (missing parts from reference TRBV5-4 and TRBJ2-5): ETGVTQSPTHLIKTRGQQVTLRCSSQSGHNTVSWYQQALGQGPQFIFQYYREEENGRGNFPPRFSGLQFPNYSSELNVNALELDDSALYLCASSLSSGRREETQYFGPGTRLLVL.

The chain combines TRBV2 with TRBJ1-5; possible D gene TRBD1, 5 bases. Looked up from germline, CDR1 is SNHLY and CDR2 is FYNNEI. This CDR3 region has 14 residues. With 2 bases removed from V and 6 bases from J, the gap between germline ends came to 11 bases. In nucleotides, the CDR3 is TGTGCCAGCAGTGAAAATAGTGGGGGTCAGCCCCAGCATTTT. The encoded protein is CASSENSGGQPQHF.

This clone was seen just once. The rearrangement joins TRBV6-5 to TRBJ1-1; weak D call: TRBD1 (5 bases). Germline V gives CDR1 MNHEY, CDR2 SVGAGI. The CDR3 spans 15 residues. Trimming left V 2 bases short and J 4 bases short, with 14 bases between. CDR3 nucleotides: TGTGCCAGCAGTTACAACGGGGCGAGGGGCACTGAAGCTTTCTTT. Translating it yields CASSYNGARGTEAFF.

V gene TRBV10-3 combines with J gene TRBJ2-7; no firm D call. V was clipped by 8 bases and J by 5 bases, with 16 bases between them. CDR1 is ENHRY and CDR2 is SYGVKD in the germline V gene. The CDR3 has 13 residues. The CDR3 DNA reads TGTGCCATCCGGGCCCCATCGAGCAACGAGCAGTACTTC. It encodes CAIRAPSSNEQYF.

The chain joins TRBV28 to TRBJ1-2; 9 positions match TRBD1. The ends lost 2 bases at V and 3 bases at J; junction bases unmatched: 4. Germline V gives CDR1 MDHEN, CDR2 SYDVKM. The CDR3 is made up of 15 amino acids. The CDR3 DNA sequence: TGTGCCAGCAGTTTAGGACAGGGGACCTACTATGGCTACACCTTC. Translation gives CASSLGQGTYYGYTF.

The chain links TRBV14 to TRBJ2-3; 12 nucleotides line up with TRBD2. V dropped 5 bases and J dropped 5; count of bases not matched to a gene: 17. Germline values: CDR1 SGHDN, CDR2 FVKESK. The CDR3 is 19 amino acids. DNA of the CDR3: TGTGCCAGCAGCGCAGGCCGTCTAGCGGGAGGGCCAGCCTTAGATACGCAGTATTTT. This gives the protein CASSAGRLAGGPALDTQYF.

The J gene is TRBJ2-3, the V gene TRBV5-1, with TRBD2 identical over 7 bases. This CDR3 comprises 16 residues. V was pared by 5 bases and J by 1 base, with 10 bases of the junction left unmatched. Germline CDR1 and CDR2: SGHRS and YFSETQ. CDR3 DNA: TGCGCCAGCAGATTGACAGCGACTAGCCGCACAGATACGCAGTATTTT. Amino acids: CASRLTATSRTDTQYF.

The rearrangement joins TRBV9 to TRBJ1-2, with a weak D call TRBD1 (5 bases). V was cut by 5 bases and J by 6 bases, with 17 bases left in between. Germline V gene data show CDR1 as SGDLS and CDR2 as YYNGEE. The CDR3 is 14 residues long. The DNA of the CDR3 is TGTGCCAGCAGGGCGGTCGGCAGGGCGAATGGCTACACCTTC. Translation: CASRAVGRANGYTF.